This TCR beta chain originates from a study of shared clonotypes between healthy human individuals. Broader study findings: For naive CD4 cells, roughly 5% of clonotypes were shared across a handful of donors.

Details on this clone: Its antigen is not known.

Produced via immunoSEQ multiplex PCR; TCRdb's table is partial and in-frame only. The table lists around 550,000 clones, approximately 95% of them singletons. Germline loops: CDR1 SNHLY, CDR2 FYNNEI. CDR3 size: 13 residues. Only CD45RO-negative cells positively selected for CCR7 counted as naive CD8 cells, so terminally differentiated effector memory CD45RA+ cells were excluded. The V call is TRBV2, the J call TRBJ2-5; D might be TRBD1 or TRBD2, each matching 5 bases. The tail of the sequence fits TRBJ2-7 better, so the J call may be wrong. Sequencing was carried out using naive CD8+ T cells sorted from blood. The TCR sequence derives from a young woman in good health. CDR3 in DNA: TGTGCCAGCGTTGGGACGTATCCCTTCGAGCAGTACTTC. This codes for CASVGTYPFEQYF.